This entry lists 15 T cell receptor beta chains sequenced from one sample in a study of blood T cell repertoires in COVID-19 (dated by TCRdb to the early 2020s). Library method: the immunoSEQ multiplex PCR assay. TCRdb carries this immuneACCESS record with in-frame sequences only. Its versions omit some clonotypes, under half of them owing to an unresolved V gene in the studies checked, with the rest unexplained. In all, the sample holds fewer than 120,000 clones, and roughly 82% of those were seen once. Together, the top ten hold about 15% of the sample. The sample comprised peripheral blood. These receptors came from a woman aged 60-75 years with acute or convalescent COVID-19.

This clone was observed a single time. J is TRBJ1-5 and V is TRBV7-9; D is uncertain. Germline lookup yields CDR1 SEHNR and CDR2 FQNEAQ (reference sequence). The CDR3 consists of 12 residues. The V end lost 1 base, the J end lost 7 bases, and 5 bases lay between the germline ends. CDR3 DNA sequence: TGTGCCAGCAGCTTAGGAGGGCAGCCCCAGCATTTT. Residues: CASSLGGQPQHF. Full variable domain (missing parts from reference TRBV7-9 and TRBJ1-5): DTGVSQNPRHKITKRGQNVTFRCDPISEHNRLYWYRQTLGQGPEFLTYFQNEAQLEKSRLLSDRFSAERPKGSFSTLEIQRTEQGDSAMYLCASSLGGQPQHFGDGTRLSIL.

This clone was picked up one time. The chain couples TRBV30 to TRBJ1-1; a weak D match, TRBD1 (6 bases). The CDR3 sequence is 12 residues long. V dropped 1 base and J dropped 5 bases, with 8 bases sitting between them. Germline CDR1 GTSNPN, CDR2 SVGIG (reference sequence). CDR3 loop: CAWSGQGTEAFF. The CDR3, as DNA: TGTGCCTGGAGTGGGCAGGGGACTGAAGCTTTCTTT.

This clone was found a few times. The J gene is TRBJ1-2, the V gene TRBV4-3; D possibly corresponds to TRBD1 (6 bases). Germline values: CDR1 LGHNA, CDR2 YSLEER. There are 13 residues in the CDR3. Trimming removed 4 bases from V and 4 bases from J, with 10 bases in between. CDR3 in amino acids: CASSPGQFYGYTF. In nucleotides, the CDR3 is TGCGCCAGCAGCCCCGGACAGTTCTATGGCTACACCTTC.

V usage is TRBV2 and J usage is TRBJ1-2; the D gene is possibly TRBD1 (5 bases). CDR3 size: 12 residues. Trimming removed 3 bases from V and 6 bases from J, with 8 bases in between. The germline V gene has CDR1 SNHLY and CDR2 FYNNEI. The CDR3: CASSDRVDGYTF. The CDR3 region has the DNA TGTGCCAGCAGTGACAGGGTGGATGGCTACACCTTC.

The rearrangement links TRBV30 to TRBJ2-5; the D gene is possibly TRBD1 (5 bases). The CDR3 contains 17 residues. The V gene lost 1 base and the J gene lost 3 bases, with 21 bases spanning the gap. Germline V gene sequence: CDR1 GTSNPN, CDR2 SVGIG (reference sequence). CDR3 in amino acids: CAWSALSRQRPKETQYF. The CDR3 region has the DNA TGTGCCTGGAGTGCCCTCAGCAGACAGAGGCCTAAAGAGACCCAGTACTTC. Variable domain in full (rest from reference TRBV30 and TRBJ2-5): SQTIHQWPATLVQPVGSPLSLECTVEGTSNPNLYWYRQAAGRGLQLLFYSVGIGQISSEVPQNLSASRPQDRQFILSSKKLLLSDSGFYLCAWSALSRQRPKETQYFGPGTRLLVL.

This chain joins TRBV27 and TRBJ2-2, with 7 nucleotides matching TRBD2. The germline V gene encodes CDR1 MNHEY and CDR2 SMNVEV (reference sequence). J lost 4 bases, V lost 5 bases, and 10 bases had no gene match. The CDR3 spans 16 residues. The CDR3 region has the DNA TGTGCCAGCAGTCCCAATCCGGGGGGTGGCACCGGGGAGCTGTTTTTT. As protein: CASSPNPGGGTGELFF.

The genes are TRBV10-3 and TRBJ1-2; D may be TRBD1 (5 bases). Germline CDR1 ENHRY, CDR2 SYGVKD. The V and J ends lost 4 bases and 8 bases respectively, with 14 bases between them. The CDR3 extends over 13 amino acids. The CDR3 nucleotides are TGTGCCATCAGTGCCCCGGGCCAGGGAGGCTACACCTTC. Amino acids: CAISAPGQGGYTF.

The V and J genes are TRBV4-2 and TRBJ2-1; 8 bases are shared with TRBD2. V trimming: 0 bases; J trimming: 4 bases; junction bases outside the gene matches: 5. Germline CDR1 and CDR2: LGHNA and YNFKEQ. The CDR3 consists of 16 residues. The CDR3 region has the DNA TGTGCCAGCAGCCAAGAAGATCGGGGGGGATACAATGAGCAGTTCTTC. Translated: CASSQEDRGGYNEQFF.

This sequence joins TRBV6-4 and TRBJ2-1; 10 bases are a match to TRBD2. With 4 bases clipped from V and 10 bases from J, the junction kept 10 bases outside the gene matches. This CDR3 is built from 15 residues. The germline V gene encodes CDR1 MRHNA and CDR2 SNTAGT. The CDR3 nucleotides are TGTGCCAGCAGTGTGCTAGCGGGGGCCTCCTCCGAGCAGTTCTTC. Its protein product is CASSVLAGASSEQFF.

The chain recombines TRBV11-3 with TRBJ2-7; D gene unclear. The CDR3 is 14 residues long. Per germline, CDR1 SGHNT and CDR2 YENEEA. V was trimmed by 3 bases and J by 0 bases, leaving 9 bases between them. The CDR3 here is CASSFAGGSYEQYF. The CDR3 nucleotides are TGTGCCAGCAGCTTCGCCGGCGGCTCCTACGAGCAGTACTTC.

This clone was seen only a few times. The chain carries TRBV11-3 and TRBJ1-1; D is uncertain. Deletions cut 5 bases from V and 0 bases from J, with 13 bases between. CDR1 and CDR2 from the germline V gene are SGHNT and YENEEA. This CDR3 is built from 15 residues. CDR3 protein: CASSEEARMNTEAFF. CDR3 nucleotides: TGTGCCAGCAGCGAAGAAGCGCGTATGAACACTGAAGCTTTCTTT.

This clone was recorded a few times. The chain combines TRBV2 with TRBJ2-3, with TRBD1 as a possible D gene (5 bases). This CDR3 has 15 residues. V lost 5 bases and J 6 bases, leaving 18 bases between the germline ends. CDR1 is SNHLY and CDR2 is FYNNEI in the germline V gene. CDR3 loop: CASSRAGAAGDTQYF. Written as DNA, the CDR3 is TGTGCCAGCAGTAGAGCTGGGGCCGCCGGGGATACGCAGTATTTT.

Remarks on this clone: Other DNA sequences of this sample code for an identical CDR3. V gene TRBV4-3 combines with J gene TRBJ1-3; tentatively, D is TRBD1 (5 bases). Trimming pared 0 bases from V and 0 bases from J, leaving 9 bases between. Germline CDR1 LGHNA, CDR2 YSLEER. The CDR3 contains 16 residues. The CDR3 nucleotides are TGCGCCAGCAGCCAAGAAGGTCAGGGCTCTGGAAACACCATATATTTT. Protein sequence: CASSQEGQGSGNTIYF.

The chain has TRBV5-1 and TRBJ2-1; weak D call: TRBD2 (6 bases). Germline V gene data show CDR1 as SGHRS and CDR2 as YFSETQ. V was pared by 7 bases and J by 7 bases, with 15 bases between. The CDR3 has 13 amino acids. The CDR3 reads CASSRDGQNEQFF. CDR3 DNA: TGCGCCAGCTCGCGGGACGGTCAGAATGAGCAGTTCTTC.

The chain uses TRBV19 and TRBJ1-2; D possibly corresponds to TRBD1 (6 bases). Germline CDR1 and CDR2: LNHDA and SQIVND (reference sequence). V lost 3 bases and J 2 bases, leaving 13 bases between the germline ends. The CDR3 spans 15 residues. The CDR3 nucleotides are TGTGCCAGTAGTATCCCAGGGGCCAACAACTATGGCTACACCTTC. Translation gives CASSIPGANNYGYTF.